These 5 T cell receptor beta chains originate from one sample sequenced in a study of cytomegalovirus exposure and HLA in healthy donors. The PCR made use of 60 Vbeta and 13 Jbeta primers. The protocol was immunoSEQ multiplex PCR, while the TCRdb copy is restricted to in-frame clones and leaves out a portion. The sample holds about 150,000 clones, 70% to 80% seen once. The material sequenced was PBMCs. These receptors came from a human donor in good health.

This clone was found a few times. The chain recombines TRBV11-2 with TRBJ2-7, with TRBD1 identical over 8 bases. CDR3 length equals 15 residues. Per the germline V gene, CDR1 is SGHAT and CDR2 is FQNNGV. V lost 4 bases and J lost 2; bases outside the gene matches: 7. CDR3 DNA: TGTGCCAGCAGCTGGACAGGGACCATTACCTACGAGCAGTACTTC. This gives the protein CASSWTGTITYEQYF.

The chain recombines TRBV5-6 with TRBJ2-7; the D is unclear. This CDR3 is built from 13 residues. V was trimmed by 0 bases and J by 2 bases, leaving 6 bases between them. Per the germline V gene, CDR1 is SGHDT and CDR2 is YYEEEE. The CDR3 sequence is CASSLDSTYEQYF. The DNA of the CDR3 is TGTGCCAGCAGCTTGGACTCTACCTACGAGCAGTACTTC. Drawing the rest from reference TRBV5-6 and TRBJ2-7, the complete variable domain is DAGVTQSPTHLIKTRGQQVTLRCSPKSGHDTVSWYQQALGQGPQFIFQYYEEEERQRGNFPDRFSGHQFPNYSSELNVNALLLGDSALYLCASSLDSTYEQYFGPGTRLTVT.

This chain connects TRBV7-2 to TRBJ2-7; 7 nucleotides match TRBD1. The CDR3 extends over 16 amino acids. Germline CDR1 reads SGHTA; CDR2 reads FQGNSA. The ends lost 3 bases at V and 3 bases at J; junction bases unmatched: 11. This CDR3 is CASSLSRGTPGYEQYF. Written as DNA, the CDR3 is TGTGCCAGCAGCTTGAGCAGGGGGACCCCGGGCTACGAGCAGTACTTC. The full variable domain, rest sourced from reference TRBV7-2 and TRBJ2-7, is GAGVSQSPSNKVTEKGKDVELRCDPISGHTALYWYRQSLGQGLEFLIYFQGNSAPDKSGLPSDRFSAERTGGSVSTLTIQRTQQEDSAVYLCASSLSRGTPGYEQYFGPGTRLTVT.

The gene calls are TRBV7-2 and TRBJ2-4, with D tentatively TRBD1 (6 bases). With 0 bases removed from V and 7 bases from J, the gap between germline ends came to 13 bases. There are 15 residues in the CDR3. Germline loops: CDR1 SGHTA, CDR2 FQGNSA. The CDR3 nucleotides read TGTGCCAGCAGCTTAGCGGGGGCTGGGGCTAACATTCAGTACTTC. Translating gives CASSLAGAGANIQYF.

CDR3: CASRPGQGSYEQYF. DNA of the CDR3: TGTGCCAGTAGGCCGGGACAGGGATCCTACGAGCAGTACTTC. The V gene is TRBV19, the J gene TRBJ2-7; TRBD1 matches at 9 bases. V dropped 6 bases and J dropped 1; count of bases not matched to a gene: 4. CDR3 length: 14 residues. In germline, CDR1 is LNHDA, CDR2 SQIVND (reference sequence).